This T cell receptor beta chain was profiled in a study of blood T cells in healthy people across ages. CDR3 length: 15 residues. Germline V gene sequence: CDR1 LNHNV, CDR2 YYDKDF (reference sequence). V lost 1 base to trimming and J lost 7 bases, with 16 bases between them. For the second PCR, which ran for roughly 7 to 11 cycles, a sample-barcoded 5' primer and a J-beta primer mix were used. TCRdb recomputed calls from the 5' RACE reads with MiXCR, one row per CDR3 protein. The sample includes about 1.4 million distinct CDR3 sequences, 45% to 70% of them seen just once. The sequence derives from a man aged 18 to 29 in good health. The rearrangement joins TRBV15 to TRBJ1-2; D is unclear. Source material: blood. CDR3 region: CATSRAPRSLGGYTF. The CDR3 DNA follows: TGTGCCACCAGCAGAGCCCCCCGGAGCCTCGGTGGCTACACCTTC. Full variable domain (missing parts from reference TRBV15 and TRBJ1-2): DAMVIQNPRYQVTQFGKPVTLSCSQTLNHNVMYWYQQKSSQAPKLLFHYYDKDFNNEADTPDNFQSRRPNTSFCFLDIRSPGLGDTAMYLCATSRAPRSLGGYTFGSGTRLTVV.